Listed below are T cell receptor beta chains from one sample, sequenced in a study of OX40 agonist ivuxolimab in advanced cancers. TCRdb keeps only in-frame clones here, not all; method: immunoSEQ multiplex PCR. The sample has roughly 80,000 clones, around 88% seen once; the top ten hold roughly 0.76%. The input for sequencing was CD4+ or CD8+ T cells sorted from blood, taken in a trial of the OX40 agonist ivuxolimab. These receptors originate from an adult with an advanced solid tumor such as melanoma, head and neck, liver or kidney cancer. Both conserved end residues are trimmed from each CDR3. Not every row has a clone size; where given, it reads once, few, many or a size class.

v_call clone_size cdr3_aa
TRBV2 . ASTSGQIYNEQF
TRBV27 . ASSPRTVTPNEQF
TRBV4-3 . ASSHRRWWDTGPNTEAF
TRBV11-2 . ASSLPAGSSGANVLT
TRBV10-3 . AISESPGGESYEQY
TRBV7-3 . ASSSGLAGGPGVTDTQY
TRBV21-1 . ASSRGPGTQPQH
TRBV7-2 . ASSLQEGARGYT
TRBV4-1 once ASSQDPRGQAGANVLT
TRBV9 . ASSANAGGPKETQY
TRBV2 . ASSSRELAGEGEQF
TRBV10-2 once ASSEFPGQGSQPQH
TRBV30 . AWSRLYGYNEQF
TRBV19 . ASSIDVGQAGATEAF
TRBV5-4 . ASSSGLAGGSTDTQY